This T cell receptor beta chain is drawn from a study of shared clonotypes between healthy human individuals. Germline-derived CDR1 and CDR2 are SGHTA and FQGNSA. This CDR3 region has 16 residues. With V trimmed by 3 bases and J by 1 base, 7 bases remained unmatched. Genomic DNA from each subset was divided evenly over several immunoSEQ plates. Method: immunoSEQ multiplex PCR; TCRdb's copy keeps in-frame clones and lacks some. The sample holds about 2,500,000 clones, around nine tenths seen once. The source is a young man in good health. Input material: naive CD4+ T cells sorted from blood. The sample's subset: CD45RA+ positively selected. The chain joins TRBV7-2 to TRBJ2-5; 8 positions agree with TRBD1. The CDR3 DNA sequence: TGTGCCAGCAGCTTTTCAGGGGGCCGTGGCCAAGAGACCCAGTACTTC. Protein: CASSFSGGRGQETQYF.